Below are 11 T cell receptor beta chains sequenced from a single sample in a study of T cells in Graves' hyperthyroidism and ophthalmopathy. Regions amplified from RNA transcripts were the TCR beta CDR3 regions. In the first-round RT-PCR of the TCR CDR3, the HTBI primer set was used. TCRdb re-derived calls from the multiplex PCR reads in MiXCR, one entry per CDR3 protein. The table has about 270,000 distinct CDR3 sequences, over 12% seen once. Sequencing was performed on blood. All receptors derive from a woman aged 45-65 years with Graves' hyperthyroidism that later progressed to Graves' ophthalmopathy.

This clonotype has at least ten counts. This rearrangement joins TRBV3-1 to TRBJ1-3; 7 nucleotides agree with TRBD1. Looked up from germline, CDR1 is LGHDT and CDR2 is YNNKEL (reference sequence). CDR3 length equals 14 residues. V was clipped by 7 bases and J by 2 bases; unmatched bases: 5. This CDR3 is CASTLTGPGNTIYF. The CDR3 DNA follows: TGTGCCAGCACCCTGACAGGGCCTGGAAACACCATATATTTT.

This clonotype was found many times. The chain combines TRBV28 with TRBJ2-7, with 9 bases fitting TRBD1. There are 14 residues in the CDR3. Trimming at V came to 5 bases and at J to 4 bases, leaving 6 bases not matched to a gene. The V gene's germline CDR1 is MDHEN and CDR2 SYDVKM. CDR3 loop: CASSGQGNSYEQYF. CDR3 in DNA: TGTGCCAGCAGTGGACAGGGGAATTCGTACGAGCAGTACTTC.

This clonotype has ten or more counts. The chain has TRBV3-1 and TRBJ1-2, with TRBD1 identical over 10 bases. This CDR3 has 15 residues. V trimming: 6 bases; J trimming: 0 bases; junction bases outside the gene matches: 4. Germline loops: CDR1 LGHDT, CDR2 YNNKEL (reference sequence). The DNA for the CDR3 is TGTGCCAGCAGGAGGACAGGGGGGTCTAACTATGGCTACACCTTC. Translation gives CASRRTGGSNYGYTF. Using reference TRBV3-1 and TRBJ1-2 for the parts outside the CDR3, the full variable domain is DTAVSQTPKYLVTQMGNDKSIKCEQNLGHDTMYWYKQDSKKFLKIMFSYNNKELIINETVPNRFSPKSPDKAHLNLHINSLELGDSAVYFCASRRTGGSNYGYTFGSGTRLTVV.

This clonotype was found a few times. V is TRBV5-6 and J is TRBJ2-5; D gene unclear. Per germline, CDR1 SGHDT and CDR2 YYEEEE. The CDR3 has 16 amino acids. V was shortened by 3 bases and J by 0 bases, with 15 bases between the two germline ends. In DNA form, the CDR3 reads TGTGCCAGCAGCTCGGTGGTGGTGACACACCAAGAGACCCAGTACTTC. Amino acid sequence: CASSSVVVTHQETQYF. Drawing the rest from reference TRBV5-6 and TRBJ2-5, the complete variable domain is DAGVTQSPTHLIKTRGQQVTLRCSPKSGHDTVSWYQQALGQGPQFIFQYYEEEERQRGNFPDRFSGHQFPNYSSELNVNALLLGDSALYLCASSSVVVTHQETQYFGPGTRLLVL.

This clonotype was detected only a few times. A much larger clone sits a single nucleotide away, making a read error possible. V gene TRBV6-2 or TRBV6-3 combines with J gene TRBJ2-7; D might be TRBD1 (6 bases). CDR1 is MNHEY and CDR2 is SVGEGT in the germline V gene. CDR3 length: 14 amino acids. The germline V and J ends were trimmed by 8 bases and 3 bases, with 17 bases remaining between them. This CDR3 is CASATGPSFYEQYF. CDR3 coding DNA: TGTGCCAGCGCAACAGGGCCGAGCTTCTACGAGCAGTACTTC.

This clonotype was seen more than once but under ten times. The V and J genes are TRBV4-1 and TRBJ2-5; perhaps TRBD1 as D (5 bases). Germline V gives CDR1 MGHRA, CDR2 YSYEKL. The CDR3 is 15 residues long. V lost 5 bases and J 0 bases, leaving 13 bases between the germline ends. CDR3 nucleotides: TGCGCCAGCAGCAAAGGGTCAGGGAACCAAGAGACCCAGTACTTC. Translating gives CASSKGSGNQETQYF.

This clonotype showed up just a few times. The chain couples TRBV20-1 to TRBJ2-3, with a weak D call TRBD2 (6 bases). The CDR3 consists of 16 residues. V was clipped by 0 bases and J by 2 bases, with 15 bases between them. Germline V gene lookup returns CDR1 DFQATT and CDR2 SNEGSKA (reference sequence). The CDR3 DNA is TGCAGTGCTAGAGAGGATGTCGCTAGCGTCACAGATACGCAGTATTTT. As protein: CSAREDVASVTDTQYF.

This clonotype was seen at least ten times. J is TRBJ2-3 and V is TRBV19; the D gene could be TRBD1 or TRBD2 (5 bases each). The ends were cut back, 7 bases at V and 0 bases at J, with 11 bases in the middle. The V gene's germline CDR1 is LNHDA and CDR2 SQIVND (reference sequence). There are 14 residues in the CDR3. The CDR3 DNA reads TGTGCCAGTAACGGGGACGTAAGCACAGATACGCAGTATTTT. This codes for CASNGDVSTDTQYF.

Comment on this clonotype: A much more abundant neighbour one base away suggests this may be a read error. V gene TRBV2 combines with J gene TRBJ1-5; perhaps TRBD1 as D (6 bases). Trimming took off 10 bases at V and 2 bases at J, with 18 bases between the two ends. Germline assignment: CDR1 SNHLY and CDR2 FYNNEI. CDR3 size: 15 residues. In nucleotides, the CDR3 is TGTGCCACCACAAAAGAGGGGGGTGGCAATCAGCCCCAGCATTTT. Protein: CATTKEGGGNQPQHF.

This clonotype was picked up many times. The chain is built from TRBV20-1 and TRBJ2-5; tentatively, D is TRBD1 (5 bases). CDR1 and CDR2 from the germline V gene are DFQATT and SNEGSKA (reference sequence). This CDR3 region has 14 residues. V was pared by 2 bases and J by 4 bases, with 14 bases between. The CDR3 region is CSARSGAFGETQYF. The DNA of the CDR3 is TGCAGTGCTAGAAGTGGGGCGTTTGGAGAGACCCAGTACTTC.

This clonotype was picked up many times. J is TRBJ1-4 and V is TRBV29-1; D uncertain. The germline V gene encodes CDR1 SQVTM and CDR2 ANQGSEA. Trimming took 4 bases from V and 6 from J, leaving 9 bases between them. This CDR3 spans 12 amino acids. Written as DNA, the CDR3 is TGCAGCGTTGTCGGCGGGGATGAAAAACTGTTTTTT. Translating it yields CSVVGGDEKLFF.